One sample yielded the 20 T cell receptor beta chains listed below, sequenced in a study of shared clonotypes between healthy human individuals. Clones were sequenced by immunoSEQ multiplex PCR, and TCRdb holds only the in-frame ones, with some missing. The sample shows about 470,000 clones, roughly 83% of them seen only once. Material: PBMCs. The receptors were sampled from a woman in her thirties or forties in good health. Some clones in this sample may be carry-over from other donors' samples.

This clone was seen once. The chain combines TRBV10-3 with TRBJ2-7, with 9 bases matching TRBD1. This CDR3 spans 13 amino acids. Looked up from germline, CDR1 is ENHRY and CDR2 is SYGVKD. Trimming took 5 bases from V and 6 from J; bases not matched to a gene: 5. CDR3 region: CAISKTGGPEQYF. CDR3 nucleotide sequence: TGTGCCATCAGTAAAACAGGGGGCCCCGAGCAGTACTTC.

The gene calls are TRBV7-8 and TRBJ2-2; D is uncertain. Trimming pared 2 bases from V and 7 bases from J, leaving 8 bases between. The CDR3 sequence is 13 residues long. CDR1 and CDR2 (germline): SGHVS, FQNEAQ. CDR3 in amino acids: CASSLILGGELFF. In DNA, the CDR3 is TGTGCCAGCAGCTTAATTTTGGGCGGGGAGCTGTTTTTT.

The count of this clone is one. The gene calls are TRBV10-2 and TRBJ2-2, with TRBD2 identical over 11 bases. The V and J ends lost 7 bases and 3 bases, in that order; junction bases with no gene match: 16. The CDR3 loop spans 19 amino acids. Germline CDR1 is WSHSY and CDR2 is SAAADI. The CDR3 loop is CASKPLTSGTRGDTGELFF. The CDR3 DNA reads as TGCGCCAGCAAACCGCTGACTAGCGGGACGAGGGGGGACACCGGGGAGCTGTTTTTT.

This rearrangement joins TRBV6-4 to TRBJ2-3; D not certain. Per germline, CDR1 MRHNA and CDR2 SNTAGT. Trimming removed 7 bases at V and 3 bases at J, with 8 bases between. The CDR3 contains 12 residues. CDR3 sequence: CASIGRTDTQYF. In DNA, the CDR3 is TGTGCCAGCATCGGACGGACAGATACGCAGTATTTT.

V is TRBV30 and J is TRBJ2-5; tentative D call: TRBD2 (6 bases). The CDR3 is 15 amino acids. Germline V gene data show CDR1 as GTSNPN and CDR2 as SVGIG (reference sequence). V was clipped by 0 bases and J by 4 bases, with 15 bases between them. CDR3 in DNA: TGTGCCTGGAGTGTACGAAGGGGAGGTGGAGAGACCCAGTACTTC. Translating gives CAWSVRRGGGETQYF.

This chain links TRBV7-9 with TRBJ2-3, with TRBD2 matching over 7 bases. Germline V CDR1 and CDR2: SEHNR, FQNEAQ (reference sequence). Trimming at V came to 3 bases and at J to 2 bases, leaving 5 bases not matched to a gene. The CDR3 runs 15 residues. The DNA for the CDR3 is TGTGCCAGCAGCTTTTTTAGCGGGCCCACAGATACGCAGTATTTT. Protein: CASSFFSGPTDTQYF.

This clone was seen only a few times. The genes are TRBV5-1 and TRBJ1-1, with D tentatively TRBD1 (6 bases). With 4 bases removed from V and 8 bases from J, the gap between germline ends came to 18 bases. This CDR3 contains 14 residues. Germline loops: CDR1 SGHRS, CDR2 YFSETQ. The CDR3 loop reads CASSLADRRKEAFF. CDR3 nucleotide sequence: TGCGCCAGCAGCCTAGCCGACAGGCGCAAGGAAGCTTTCTTT.

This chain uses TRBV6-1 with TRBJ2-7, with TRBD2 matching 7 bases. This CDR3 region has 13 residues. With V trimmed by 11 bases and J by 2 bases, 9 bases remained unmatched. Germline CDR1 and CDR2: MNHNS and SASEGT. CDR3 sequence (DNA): TGTGCCTCAAGGGGCGGGAGAGCCTACGAGCAGTACTTC. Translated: CASRGGRAYEQYF.

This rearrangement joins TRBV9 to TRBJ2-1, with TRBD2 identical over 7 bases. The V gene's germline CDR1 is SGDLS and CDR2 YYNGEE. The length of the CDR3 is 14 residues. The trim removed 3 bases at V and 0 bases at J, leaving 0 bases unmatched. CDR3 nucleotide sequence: TGTGCCAGCAGCGAGCGGGACTCCTACAATGAGCAGTTCTTC. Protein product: CASSERDSYNEQFF.

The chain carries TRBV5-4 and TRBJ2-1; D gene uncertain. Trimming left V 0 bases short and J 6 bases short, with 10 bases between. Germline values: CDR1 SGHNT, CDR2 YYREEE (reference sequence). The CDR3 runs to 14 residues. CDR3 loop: CASSLGGLGNEQFF. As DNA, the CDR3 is TGTGCCAGCAGCTTGGGCGGTTTGGGCAATGAGCAGTTCTTC.

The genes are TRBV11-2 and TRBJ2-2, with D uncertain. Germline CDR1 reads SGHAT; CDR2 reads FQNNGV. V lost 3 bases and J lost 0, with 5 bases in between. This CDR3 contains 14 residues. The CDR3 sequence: CASSLTTNTGELFF. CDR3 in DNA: TGTGCCAGCAGCTTGACCACGAACACCGGGGAGCTGTTTTTT.

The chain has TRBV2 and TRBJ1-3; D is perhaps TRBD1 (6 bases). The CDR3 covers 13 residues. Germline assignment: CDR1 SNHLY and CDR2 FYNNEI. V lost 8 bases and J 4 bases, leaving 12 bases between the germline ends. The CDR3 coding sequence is TGTGCCAGCCAGGGGTACGGAGGAAACACCATATATTTT. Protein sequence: CASQGYGGNTIYF.

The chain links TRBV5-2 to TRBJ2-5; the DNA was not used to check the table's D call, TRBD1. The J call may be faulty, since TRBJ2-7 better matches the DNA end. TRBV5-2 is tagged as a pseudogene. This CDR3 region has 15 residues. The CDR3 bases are TGTGCCAGCAGCCGAAGAACAGGGGAAGGCTACGAGCAGTACTTC. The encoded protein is CASSRRTGEGYEQYF.

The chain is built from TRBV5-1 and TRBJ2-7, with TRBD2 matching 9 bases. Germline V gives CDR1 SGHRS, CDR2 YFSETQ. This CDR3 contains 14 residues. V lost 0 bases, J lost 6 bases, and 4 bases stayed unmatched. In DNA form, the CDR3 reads TGCGCCAGCAGCTTGGGACTAGCGGTGGGCGAGCAGTACTTC. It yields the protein CASSLGLAVGEQYF.

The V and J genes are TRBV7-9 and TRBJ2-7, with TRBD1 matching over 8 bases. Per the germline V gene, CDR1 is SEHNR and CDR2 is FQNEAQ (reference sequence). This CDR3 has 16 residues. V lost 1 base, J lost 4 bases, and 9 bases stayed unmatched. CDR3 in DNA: TGTGCCAGCAGCTTAGGGGGGCAGGGGGCGACGTACGAGCAGTACTTC. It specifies CASSLGGQGATYEQYF. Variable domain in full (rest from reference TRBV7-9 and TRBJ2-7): DTGVSQNPRHKITKRGQNVTFRCDPISEHNRLYWYRQTLGQGPEFLTYFQNEAQLEKSRLLSDRFSAERPKGSFSTLEIQRTEQGDSAMYLCASSLGGQGATYEQYFGPGTRLTVT.

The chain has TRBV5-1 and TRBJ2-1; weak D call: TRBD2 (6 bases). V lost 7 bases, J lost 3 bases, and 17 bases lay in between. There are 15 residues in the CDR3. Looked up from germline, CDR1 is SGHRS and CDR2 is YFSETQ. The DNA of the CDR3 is TGCGCCAGCCCCCTCCGGGGGACCAACTACAATGAGCAGTTCTTC. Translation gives CASPLRGTNYNEQFF.

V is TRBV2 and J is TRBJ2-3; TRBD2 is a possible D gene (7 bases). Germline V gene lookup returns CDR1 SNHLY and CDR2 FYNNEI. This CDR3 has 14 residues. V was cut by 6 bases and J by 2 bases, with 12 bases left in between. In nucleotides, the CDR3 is TGTGCCAGCAGACCCCGGGGGGCCACAGATACGCAGTATTTT. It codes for CASRPRGATDTQYF.

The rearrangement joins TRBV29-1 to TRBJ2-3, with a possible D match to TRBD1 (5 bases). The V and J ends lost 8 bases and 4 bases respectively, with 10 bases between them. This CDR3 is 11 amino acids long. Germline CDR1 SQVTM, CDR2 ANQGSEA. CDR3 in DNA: TGCAGCACATCCAGGGCAGATACGCAGTATTTT. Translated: CSTSRADTQYF.

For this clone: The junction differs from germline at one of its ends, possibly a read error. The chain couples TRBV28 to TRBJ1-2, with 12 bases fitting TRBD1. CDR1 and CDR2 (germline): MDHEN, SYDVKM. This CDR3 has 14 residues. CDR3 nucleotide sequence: TGTGCCCGCAGCCTGGGACAGGGGGCGGGAGGCTACACCTTC. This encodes CARSLGQGAGGYTF.

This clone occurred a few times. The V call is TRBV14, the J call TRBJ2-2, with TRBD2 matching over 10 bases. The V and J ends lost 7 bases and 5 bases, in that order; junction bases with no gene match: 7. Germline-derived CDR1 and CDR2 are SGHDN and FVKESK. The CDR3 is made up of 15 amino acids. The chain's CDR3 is CASTWASGSTGELFF. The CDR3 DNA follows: TGTGCCAGCACTTGGGCTAGCGGGAGTACCGGGGAGCTGTTTTTT.